These 19 T cell receptor beta chains originate from one sample sequenced in a study of Tregs in tolerant kidney transplant recipients. The protocol was immunoSEQ multiplex PCR, while the TCRdb copy is restricted to in-frame clones and leaves out a portion. The sample has around 77,000 clones, roughly 98% seen once. The sequencing used CD4+ T cells from blood, collected before the transplant. The receptors originated from a human donor who received a combined kidney and bone marrow transplant.

The V gene is TRBV4-1, the J gene TRBJ1-4, with D perhaps matching TRBD1 (5 bases). V lost 2 bases and J 8 bases, leaving 24 bases between the germline ends. The CDR3 is 18 amino acids. Germline V lookup: CDR1 MGHRA, CDR2 YSYEKL. CDR3 coding DNA: TGCGCCAGCAGCCAACCCAGCCCCGGGACTCTGGTAGGGGAAAAACTGTTTTTT. As protein: CASSQPSPGTLVGEKLFF.

V is TRBV5-1 and J is TRBJ2-3, with 8 bases lining up with TRBD1. Germline V gene lookup returns CDR1 SGHRS and CDR2 YFSETQ. CDR3 size: 15 residues. With V trimmed by 0 bases and J by 3 bases, 3 bases remained unmatched. The CDR3 DNA reads TGCGCCAGCAGCTTGGACAGGGGGAGAACAGATACGCAGTATTTT. Its translation: CASSLDRGRTDTQYF.

The chain employs TRBV5-1 and TRBJ2-1; the match to TRBD2 covers 9 bases. Germline assignment: CDR1 SGHRS and CDR2 YFSETQ. The V gene end was trimmed by 5 bases and the J gene end by 4 bases; junction bases not matched to a gene: 4. The CDR3 sequence is 14 residues long. CDR3 nucleotide sequence: TGCGCCAGCAGATCTAGCGGGACATACAATGAGCAGTTCTTC. Protein product: CASRSSGTYNEQFF.

The rearrangement links TRBV9 to TRBJ2-1; TRBD2 aligns across 10 bases. Germline V gene sequence: CDR1 SGDLS, CDR2 YYNGEE. The CDR3 loop spans 16 amino acids. V shed 3 bases, J shed 0 bases, and the junction held 3 bases outside the gene matches. For the CDR3, the DNA is TGTGCCAGCAGCGGGAGACTAGCGGGCTCCTACAATGAGCAGTTCTTC. Translated: CASSGRLAGSYNEQFF.

The rearrangement links TRBV15 to TRBJ2-5, with D tentatively TRBD2 (7 bases). V lost 1 base and J lost 5, with 11 bases in between. The length of the CDR3 is 14 residues. Germline CDR1 reads LNHNV; CDR2 reads YYDKDF (reference sequence). The CDR3 spells CATSRVGRGETQYF. The CDR3 region has the DNA TGTGCCACCAGCAGAGTTGGGAGGGGGGAGACCCAGTACTTC.

This chain joins TRBV4-2 and TRBJ2-2; weak D call: TRBD2 (6 bases). There are 17 residues in the CDR3. Germline loops: CDR1 LGHNA, CDR2 YNFKEQ. V was clipped by 4 bases and J by 2 bases, with 17 bases between them. The CDR3 is CASSPKRGTSNTGELFF. The CDR3 DNA sequence: TGTGCCAGCAGCCCGAAGAGAGGGACTTCCAACACCGGGGAGCTGTTTTTT.

CDR3 amino acids: CASSRVGGAGEQFF. CDR3 bases: TGTGCCAGCAGCCGAGTAGGGGGGGCGGGTGAGCAGTTCTTC. The chain uses TRBV7-3 and TRBJ2-1; possible D gene TRBD2, 7 bases. CDR1 is SGHTA, CDR2 FQGTGA, per germline. There are 14 residues in the CDR3. V dropped 5 bases and J dropped 9 bases, with 17 bases sitting between them.

The rearrangement uses TRBV5-1 and TRBJ2-3, with 10 bases matching TRBD2. From germline, CDR1 is SGHRS and CDR2 YFSETQ. This CDR3 is 17 amino acids long. The junction had 11 bases not matched to a gene; V was cut back by 7 bases and J by 0 bases. The CDR3 spells CASGGIAGGLSTDTQYF. Written as DNA, the CDR3 is TGCGCCAGCGGCGGAATAGCGGGGGGACTTAGCACAGATACGCAGTATTTT.

V usage is TRBV2 and J usage is TRBJ1-2; D is perhaps TRBD1 (6 bases). The V gene lost 5 bases and the J gene lost 5 bases, with 12 bases spanning the gap. The germline CDR1 and CDR2 sequences are SNHLY and FYNNEI. This CDR3 is built from 13 residues. DNA of the CDR3: TGTGCCAGCAGTCTCGGGACACTGTATGGCTACACCTTC. Translated, it gives CASSLGTLYGYTF.

This clone showed up just once. V and J are TRBV19 and TRBJ1-5, with 8 nucleotides matching TRBD1. The CDR3 has 15 amino acids. The junction had 5 bases not matched to a gene; V was cut back by 5 bases and J by 2 bases. Per the germline V gene, CDR1 is LNHDA and CDR2 is SQIVND (reference sequence). CDR3 amino acids: CASSLPGQGNQPQHF. The CDR3 DNA follows: TGTGCCAGTAGTCTCCCGGGACAGGGCAATCAGCCCCAGCATTTT. The entire variable domain, with the rest obtained from reference TRBV19 and TRBJ1-5, is as follows: DGGITQSPKYLFRKEGQNVTLSCEQNLNHDAMYWYRQDPGQGLRLIYYSQIVNDFQKGDIAEGYSVSREKKESFPLTVTSAQKNPTAFYLCASSLPGQGNQPQHFGDGTRLSIL.

The rearrangement uses TRBV16 and TRBJ2-7, with 10 bases matching TRBD2. Germline lookup yields CDR1 KGHSY and CDR2 FQNENV. This CDR3 comprises 17 residues. After removal of 8 bases from V and 5 bases from J, the junction contained 18 bases not matched to a gene. CDR3 bases: TGTGCCAGCCGGGCCCCTAGCGGGAGAGACCTTCGGAACGAGCAGTACTTC. This gives the protein CASRAPSGRDLRNEQYF.

The CDR3 DNA is TGTGCCAGCAGCTTCCGACAGTTCAATGAGCAGTTCTTC. Amino acid sequence: CASSFRQFNEQFF. This chain connects TRBV7-3 to TRBJ2-1, with D tentatively TRBD1 (5 bases). Germline CDR1 reads SGHTA; CDR2 reads FQGTGA. Between the trimmed V and J ends, which lost 3 bases and 6 bases, there was a span of 9 bases. This CDR3 has 13 amino acids.

The gene calls are TRBV4-1 and TRBJ2-7, with D unresolved. The length of the CDR3 is 15 residues. With 3 bases removed from V and 4 bases from J, the gap between germline ends came to 16 bases. Germline V gives CDR1 MGHRA, CDR2 YSYEKL. The CDR3 protein is CASSHGYGGLYEQYF. CDR3 DNA sequence: TGCGCCAGCAGCCACGGGTATGGCGGATTATACGAGCAGTACTTC.

The V call is TRBV7-6, the J call TRBJ2-5, with D perhaps TRBD1 (5 bases). CDR1 SGHVS and CDR2 FNYEAQ come from the germline V gene. The ends were cut back, 2 bases at V and 5 bases at J, with 9 bases in the middle. This CDR3 is built from 13 residues. As DNA, the CDR3 is TGTGCCAGCAGCTTAAGGGGCGGTGAGACCCAGTACTTC. As protein: CASSLRGGETQYF. The whole variable domain, filled in from reference TRBV7-6 and TRBJ2-5, reads GAGVSQSPRYKVTKRGQDVALRCDPISGHVSLYWYRQALGQGPEFLTYFNYEAQQDKSGLPNDRFSAERPEGSISTLTIQRTEQRDSAMYRCASSLRGGETQYFGPGTRLLVL.

This clone showed up just a few times. DNA of the CDR3: TGTGCCAGCAGCCAACTAGGGGGGACTAGCGGACTTGAGCAGTTCTTC. This translates into CASSQLGGTSGLEQFF. The chain is built from TRBV14 and TRBJ2-1; 11 bases match TRBD2. V lost 2 bases, J lost 9 bases, and 9 bases stayed unmatched. The CDR3 length is 16 residues. Germline V lookup: CDR1 SGHDN, CDR2 FVKESK.

The chain employs TRBV7-8 and TRBJ2-1; D gene ambiguous. This CDR3 comprises 14 residues. Germline V lookup: CDR1 SGHVS, CDR2 FQNEAQ. V was shortened by 5 bases and J by 2 bases, with 10 bases between the two germline ends. CDR3 sequence: CASSPRVTYNEQFF. The CDR3 coding sequence is TGTGCCAGCAGCCCCCGGGTGACCTACAATGAGCAGTTCTTC. The full variable domain, its missing parts supplied by reference TRBV7-8 and TRBJ2-1, is GAGVSQSPRYKVAKRGQDVALRCDPISGHVSLFWYQQALGQGPEFLTYFQNEAQLDKSGLPSDRFFAERPEGSVSTLKIQRTQQEDSAVYLCASSPRVTYNEQFFGPGTRLTVL.

The rearrangement uses TRBV5-5 and TRBJ2-5; 8 positions agree with TRBD1. Germline CDR1 and CDR2: SGHKS and YYEKEE (reference sequence). V gave up 2 bases and J gave up 7 bases; unmatched junction bases: 13. The CDR3 is 16 residues long. The CDR3 region is CASSFGGTGNSGTQYF. CDR3 bases: TGTGCCAGCAGCTTTGGAGGGACAGGAAACTCAGGGACCCAGTACTTC.

The V and J genes are TRBV10-3 and TRBJ2-2; the match to TRBD2 covers 8 bases. CDR3 length: 16 residues. The V and J ends lost 10 bases and 1 base, in that order; junction bases with no gene match: 11. Germline lookup yields CDR1 ENHRY and CDR2 SYGVKD. Here the CDR3 reads CATRTATSENTGELFF. DNA of the CDR3: TGTGCCACGCGGACCGCGACTAGCGAGAACACCGGGGAGCTGTTTTTT.

This chain joins TRBV19 and TRBJ1-4; D perhaps matches TRBD1 (5 bases). Germline V gene sequence: CDR1 LNHDA, CDR2 SQIVND (reference sequence). V lost 7 bases to trimming and J lost 5 bases, with 14 bases between them. The CDR3 has 14 residues. CDR3 sequence reads: CASTQGTPNEKLFF. The CDR3 DNA reads as TGTGCCAGTACTCAGGGCACCCCGAATGAAAAACTGTTTTTT. The full variable domain, its missing parts supplied by reference TRBV19 and TRBJ1-4, is DGGITQSPKYLFRKEGQNVTLSCEQNLNHDAMYWYRQDPGQGLRLIYYSQIVNDFQKGDIAEGYSVSREKKESFPLTVTSAQKNPTAFYLCASTQGTPNEKLFFGSGTQLSVL.